The 14 T cell receptor beta chains presented below share a single source sample, sequenced in a study of shared clonotypes between healthy human individuals (dated by TCRdb to 2018 to 2020). Libraries were made using the immunoSEQ multiplex PCR assay. Imported from immuneACCESS, the table was reduced by TCRdb to in-frame sequences with V and J called. These copies leave out some clones; in studies compared against another copy, an unresolved V gene accounts for under half, and the cause of the remainder is not known. The sample data list over a million clones, and approximately 98% of these were observed just once. In total, the top ten clones hold roughly 0.42% of the sample. Sequenced input: naive CD4+ T cells sorted from blood. Per the publication, the cell subset or site label means: CD45RA+ positively selected. These receptors were collected from a man aged 25 to 40 in good health.

The rearrangement uses TRBV10-1 and TRBJ2-3; D may be TRBD2 (5 bases). With 2 bases removed from V and 4 bases from J, the gap between germline ends came to 10 bases. The germline V gene has CDR1 WNHNN and CDR2 SYGVQD (reference sequence). The CDR3 is 14 residues long. Here the CDR3 reads CASSEPGMADTQYF. CDR3 coding DNA: TGCGCCAGCAGTGAGCCGGGAATGGCAGATACGCAGTATTTT.

This sequence joins TRBV18 and TRBJ1-1, with no clear D. Per germline, CDR1 KGHSH and CDR2 LQKENI. V was clipped by 8 bases and J by 3 bases, with 13 bases between them. This CDR3 has 13 residues. The CDR3 DNA reads as TGTGCCAGCGCGGACGGCCTGGACACTGAAGCTTTCTTT. This encodes CASADGLDTEAFF.

J is TRBJ1-1 and V is TRBV20-1; 7 bases map to TRBD1. The CDR3 has 11 amino acids. J was trimmed by 5 bases and V by 5 bases; bases with no gene match: 2. CDR1 is DFQATT and CDR2 is SNEGSKA in the germline V gene (reference sequence). The CDR3 DNA sequence: TGCAGTGCTGAGGACAGGACTGAAGCTTTCTTT. Its protein product is CSAEDRTEAFF.

The V and J genes are TRBV28 and TRBJ2-7; tentative D call: TRBD2 (6 bases). The CDR3 runs to 14 residues. Germline CDR1 is MDHEN and CDR2 is SYDVKM. V was shortened by 5 bases and J by 2 bases, with 13 bases between the two germline ends. CDR3 protein: CASSPRTNTYEQYF. CDR3 nucleotide sequence: TGTGCCAGCAGTCCCCGGACTAATACCTACGAGCAGTACTTC.

The chain uses TRBV7-8 and TRBJ2-5, with 9 bases matching TRBD1. Germline assignment: CDR1 SGHVS and CDR2 FQNEAQ. The trim removed 5 bases at V and 4 bases at J, leaving 5 bases unmatched. CDR3 length: 14 residues. The CDR3 DNA reads TGTGCCAGCAGCCCCGACAGGGGGTCAGAGACCCAGTACTTC. Its translation: CASSPDRGSETQYF.

The chain is built from TRBV20-1 and TRBJ2-4; no firm D call. From germline, CDR1 is DFQATT and CDR2 SNEGSKA (reference sequence). Trimming shortened V by 5 bases and J by 8 bases, and 7 bases separated the two germline ends. CDR3 length: 10 residues. The CDR3 DNA follows: TGCAGTGCTTACGAATACATTCAGTACTTC. This sequence encodes CSAYEYIQYF.

The chain couples TRBV4-1 to TRBJ1-3, with no clear D. CDR1 is MGHRA and CDR2 is YSYEKL in the germline V gene. V lost 1 base and J 2 bases, leaving 3 bases between the germline ends. CDR3 length: 13 amino acids. The CDR3 is CASSQGAGNTIYF. The CDR3 DNA reads as TGCGCCAGCAGCCAAGGAGCTGGAAACACCATATATTTT.

The chain carries TRBV20-1 and TRBJ1-1, with D perhaps matching TRBD1 (5 bases). V lost 7 bases and J lost 7, with 13 bases in between. This CDR3 contains 11 residues. The germline V gene encodes CDR1 DFQATT and CDR2 SNEGSKA (reference sequence). CDR3 in DNA: TGCAGTGGTCTCAGGGCGAATGAAGCTTTCTTT. Translation: CSGLRANEAFF.

The chain uses TRBV27 and TRBJ1-2, with D unresolved. Trimming removed 5 bases from V and 0 bases from J, with 13 bases in between. Germline CDR1 and CDR2: MNHEY and SMNVEV (reference sequence). The CDR3 has 15 amino acids. The CDR3 nucleotides read TGTGCCAGCAGTCCAACACAGCGAACTAACTATGGCTACACCTTC. Amino acid sequence: CASSPTQRTNYGYTF.

Only one count was recorded for this clone. CDR3 sequence (DNA): TGCGCCAGCAGCCCGGCCGGGACTAGCGCGGAGACCCAGTACTTC. Translation gives CASSPAGTSAETQYF. The chain employs TRBV5-1 and TRBJ2-5; TRBD2 aligns across 10 bases. V gave up 4 bases and J gave up 5 bases; unmatched junction bases: 8. Germline loops: CDR1 SGHRS, CDR2 YFSETQ. The CDR3 is made up of 15 amino acids.

The CDR3 coding sequence is TGTGCCAGCAGTGAGACCAATCAGCCCCAGCATTTT. This sequence encodes CASSETNQPQHF. V is TRBV28 and J is TRBJ1-5; D not resolved. This CDR3 spans 12 amino acids. Trimming removed 5 bases at V and 3 bases at J, with 5 bases between. Germline V CDR1 and CDR2: MDHEN, SYDVKM.

The chain is built from TRBV19 and TRBJ2-7; 8 bases are a match to TRBD1. J was trimmed by 2 bases and V by 1 base; bases with no gene match: 13. The CDR3 runs 18 residues. CDR1 LNHDA and CDR2 SQIVND come from the germline V gene (reference sequence). The CDR3 is CASSIALGQVISPYEQYF. The CDR3 DNA reads as TGTGCCAGTAGTATAGCCCTGGGACAGGTAATTTCACCCTACGAGCAGTACTTC. Drawing the rest from reference TRBV19 and TRBJ2-7, the complete variable domain is DGGITQSPKYLFRKEGQNVTLSCEQNLNHDAMYWYRQDPGQGLRLIYYSQIVNDFQKGDIAEGYSVSREKKESFPLTVTSAQKNPTAFYLCASSIALGQVISPYEQYFGPGTRLTVT.

The rearrangement uses TRBV1 and TRBJ2-6. TRBV1 is noted as a pseudogene. The CDR3 runs 17 residues. The CDR3, as DNA: TGCACCAGCAGCAATAAAGGTTTGTGCACAAGGGCCAACGTCCTGACTTTC. This encodes CTSSNKGLCTRANVLTF.

This clone is a singleton in its sample. V gene TRBV6-1 combines with J gene TRBJ1-2; D is uncertain. CDR3 length equals 13 residues. The ends were cut back, 5 bases at V and 2 bases at J, with 9 bases in the middle. Per germline, CDR1 MNHNS and CDR2 SASEGT. Here the CDR3 reads CASSHTLNYGYTF. The DNA for the CDR3 is TGTGCCAGCAGTCATACCTTGAACTATGGCTACACCTTC.